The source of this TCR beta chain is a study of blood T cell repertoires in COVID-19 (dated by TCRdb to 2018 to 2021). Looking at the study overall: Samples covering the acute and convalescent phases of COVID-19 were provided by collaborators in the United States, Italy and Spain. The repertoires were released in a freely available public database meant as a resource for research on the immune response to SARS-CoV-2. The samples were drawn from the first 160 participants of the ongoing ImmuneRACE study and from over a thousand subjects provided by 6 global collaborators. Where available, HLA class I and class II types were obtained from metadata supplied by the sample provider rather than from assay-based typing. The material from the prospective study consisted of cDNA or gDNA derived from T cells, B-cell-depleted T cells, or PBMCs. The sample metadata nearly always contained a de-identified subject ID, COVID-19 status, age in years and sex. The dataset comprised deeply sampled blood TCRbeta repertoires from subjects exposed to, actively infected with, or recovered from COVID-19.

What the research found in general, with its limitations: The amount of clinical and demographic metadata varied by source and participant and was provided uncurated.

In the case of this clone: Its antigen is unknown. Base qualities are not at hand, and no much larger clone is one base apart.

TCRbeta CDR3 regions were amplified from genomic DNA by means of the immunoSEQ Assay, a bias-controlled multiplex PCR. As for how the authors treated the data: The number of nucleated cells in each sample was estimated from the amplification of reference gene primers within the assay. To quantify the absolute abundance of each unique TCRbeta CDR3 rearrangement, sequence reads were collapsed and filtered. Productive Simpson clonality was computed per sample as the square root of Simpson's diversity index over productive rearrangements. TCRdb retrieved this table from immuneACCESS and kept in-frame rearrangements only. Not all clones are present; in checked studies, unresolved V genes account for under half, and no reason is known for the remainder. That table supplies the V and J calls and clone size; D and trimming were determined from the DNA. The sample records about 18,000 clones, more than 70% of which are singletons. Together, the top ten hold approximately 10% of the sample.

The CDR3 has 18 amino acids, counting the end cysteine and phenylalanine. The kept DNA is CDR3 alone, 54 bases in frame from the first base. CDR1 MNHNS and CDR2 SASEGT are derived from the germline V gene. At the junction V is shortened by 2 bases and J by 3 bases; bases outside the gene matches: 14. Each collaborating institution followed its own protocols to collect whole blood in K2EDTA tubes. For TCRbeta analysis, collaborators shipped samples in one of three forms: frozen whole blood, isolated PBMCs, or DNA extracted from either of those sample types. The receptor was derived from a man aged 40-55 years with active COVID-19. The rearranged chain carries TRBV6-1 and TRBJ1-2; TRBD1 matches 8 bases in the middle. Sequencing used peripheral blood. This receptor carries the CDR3 CASSEFPLSLTGDYGYTF. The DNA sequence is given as TGTGCCAGCAGTGAATTCCCTTTATCGCTGACAGGGGACTATGGCTACACCTTC.